This T cell receptor (beta chain) was observed in a study of human T cells and chemical hapten exposure. About the study: Weekly scalp doses of diphenylcyclopropenone were given to patients during the roughly 25-week study. General observations from the study: TCRs above 1 in 1000 frequency stayed constant with DPC sensitization.

In the source study's methods: Counts of TCRs in each sample centred on a median of 95,638 and extended from around 25,000 to 690,000. TCRdb ran MiXCR on the RACE reads and lists one entry per CDR3 protein. The V and J calls follow TCRdb's processing rather than the paper's. The table records about 39,000 distinct CDR3 sequences, roughly 12% of them present only once. CDR3 length: 16 amino acids. V shed 2 bases and J shed 2 bases, with 13 bases lying between them. Stated time point: pre-sensitization, week 0. Stated treatment: therapeutic diphenylcyclopropenone sensitization with weekly scalp DPC. Donation of samples came from alopecia patients who were 18 to 70 years old and suitable for DPC. As concerns this clonotype: Its antigen is unidentified.

The receptor was isolated from a woman aged 30 to 39 with alopecia areata. Some clones in this sample may be carry-over from other donors' samples. This material consisted of whole blood, taken in connection with sensitization to the hapten diphenylcyclopropenone (DPC). V gene TRBV12-3 or TRBV12-4 combines with J gene TRBJ1-5; D gene uncertain. The CDR3 coding sequence is TGTGCCAGCAGTTTAAATGGGTGGCAAGGCAATCAGCCCCAGCATTTT. As protein: CASSLNGWQGNQPQHF.